This TCR beta chain was identified in a study of blood T cell repertoires in COVID-19. TCRdb's copy holds only in-frame clones and misses some; the assay was immunoSEQ multiplex PCR. The sample yields tens of thousands of clones, 70% to 80% seen once. The CDR3 is 15 amino acids. With V trimmed by 4 bases and J by 5 bases, 5 bases remained unmatched. The germline V gene encodes CDR1 SGHDN and CDR2 FVKESK. The sequenced sample was peripheral blood. The genes are TRBV14 and TRBJ2-3; TRBD2 matches at 11 bases. This sequence originates from a man between 65 and 85 years old with acute or convalescent COVID-19. CDR3 loop: CASSPYGTSGDTQYF. The CDR3 DNA reads TGTGCCAGCAGCCCTTATGGGACTAGCGGAGATACGCAGTATTTT.